This is a list of T cell receptor beta chains from one sample in a study of control samples from healthy donors and cancer patients. Sequenced by immunoSEQ multiplex PCR; TCRdb stores in-frame clones only, minus some. Of about 92,000 clones detected, almost 85% appear once; the ten largest clones hold around 9.5%. Material: blood. The receptors come from a woman aged 55-75 years in good health. Both conserved end residues are part of each CDR3. D genes are given only for firm matches. Clone size is given for some rows only: seen once, a few or many times, or a class if the clone is expanded.

v_call	d_call	clone_size	j_call	cdr3_nt	cdr3_aa
TRBV6-5	NA	NA	TRBJ2-3	TGTGCCAGCAGACGGACAAGGTTCCTCACAGATACGCAGTATTTT	CASRRTRFLTDTQYF
TRBV7-9	NA	NA	TRBJ1-3	TGTGCCAGCAGCTTAGATCGAGTCGGAAACACCATATATTTT	CASSLDRVGNTIYF
TRBV6-5	NA	once	TRBJ2-1	TGTGCCAGCAGAAGAGAGAGCTCCTACAATGAGCAGTTCTTC	CASRRESSYNEQFF
TRBV27	TRBD1	NA	TRBJ2-3	TGTGCCAGCAGTTCCGACAGGGTCACAGATACGCAGTATTTT	CASSSDRVTDTQYF
TRBV7-9	TRBD2	few	TRBJ2-1	TGTGCCAGCAGCTTTTGGGGATTTAGCGGGAGATTTAAGAATGAGCAGTTCTTC	CASSFWGFSGRFKNEQFF
TRBV18	NA	NA	TRBJ2-5	TGTGCCAGCTCACAGGGGGAACAAGAGACCCAGTACTTC	CASSQGEQETQYF
TRBV28	NA	NA	TRBJ2-7	TGTGCCAGCGGCTCGGTAGGTCCGGGGACCTACGAGCAGTACTTC	CASGSVGPGTYEQYF
TRBV4-1	TRBD2	once	TRBJ2-1	TGCGCCAGCAGCCGAGCGGGGGACTCCTACAATGAGCAGTTCTTC	CASSRAGDSYNEQFF
TRBV10-2	TRBD1	NA	TRBJ2-7	TGCGCCAGCAGTGAGTCAGGGGGGACAGGGGTCGAGCAGTACTTC	CASSESGGTGVEQYF
TRBV6-2/TRBV6-3	NA	NA	TRBJ2-7	TGTGCCAGCAGCCCCACAGGACAATTAACCTACGAGCAGTACTTC	CASSPTGQLTYEQYF
TRBV5-1	TRBD2	NA	TRBJ2-5	TGCGCCAGCACCTTGTCAGCGGGAGGCCAAGAGACCCAGTACTTC	CASTLSAGGQETQYF
TRBV7-9	TRBD1	NA	TRBJ2-4	TGTGCCAGCAGCGGACGAGGGGGCCCGAACATTCAGTACTTC	CASSGRGGPNIQYF
TRBV4-1	NA	NA	TRBJ2-5	TGCGCCAGCAGCCAAGATTTGGAGACCCAGTACTTC	CASSQDLETQYF
TRBV6-2/TRBV6-3	NA	NA	TRBJ2-2	TGTGCCAGCAGTTGGGGGGCCGGGGAGCTGTTTTTT	CASSWGAGELFF
TRBV5-1	NA	NA	TRBJ1-1	TGCGCCAGCAGCCCTTGGAGAGCAGGGAGGGTGTACACTGAAGCTTTCTTT	CASSPWRAGRVYTEAFF
TRBV19	NA	NA	TRBJ2-5	TGTGCCAGTAGTATCTCGACAGGCCAAGAGACCCAGTACTTC	CASSISTGQETQYF
TRBV5-1	TRBD1	NA	TRBJ2-7	TGCGCCAGCAGCCCCGGGACAGGGGGTTTCGAGCAGTACTTC	CASSPGTGGFEQYF
TRBV28	NA	NA	TRBJ1-5	TGTGCCAGCAGTAGGAATCAGCCCCAGCATTTT	CASSRNQPQHF
TRBV11-2	TRBD2	NA	TRBJ2-1	TGTGCCAGCAGCTTCACCGGGACTAGCAGCGTAAATGAGCAGTTCTTC	CASSFTGTSSVNEQFF
TRBV12-5	TRBD1	NA	TRBJ2-1	TGTGCGAAGGGACAGGGGTCCTACAATGAGCAGTTCTTC	CAKGQGSYNEQFF
TRBV7-2	TRBD1	few	TRBJ1-2	TGTGCCAGCAGCACGGACAGGCTCCTCTTATGGCTAACCTTC	CASSTDRLLLWLTF
TRBV3-1/TRBV3-2	NA	NA	TRBJ1-3	TGTGCCAGCAGCCACCCTTTGACTGAGAGCTCTGGAAACACCATATATTTT	CASSHPLTESSGNTIYF
TRBV27	NA	NA	TRBJ2-1	TGTGCCAGCAGTTTTGGGGAGAGGTACAATGAGCAGTTCTTC	CASSFGERYNEQFF
TRBV5-1	TRBD2	NA	TRBJ2-1	TGCGCCAGCACCGTGAGCGGGAGGGCAAGAGATGAGCAGTTCTTC	CASTVSGRARDEQFF
TRBV13	NA	NA	TRBJ1-1	TGTGCCAGCAGCTTAGAGAGGGGGATTGATACTGAAGCTTTCTTT	CASSLERGIDTEAFF
TRBV6-5	NA	once	TRBJ1-1	TGTGCCAGCAGTTATGGAACTGAAGCTTTCTTT	CASSYGTEAFF
TRBV19	NA	once	TRBJ2-4	TGTGCCAGTAGTATTCACAGTGCCAAAAACATTCAGTACTTC	CASSIHSAKNIQYF
TRBV3-1/TRBV3-2	TRBD2	NA	TRBJ2-1	TGTGCCAGCAGCCAAGACTTACTTCGGGGACTAGGGGTCTACAATGAGCAGTTCTTC	CASSQDLLRGLGVYNEQFF
TRBV23-1	NA	NA	TRBJ1-5	TGCGCCAGCAGTCAAAGGGGAGAGAGTCAGCCCCAGCATTTT	CASSQRGESQPQHF
TRBV19	NA	NA	TRBJ1-5	TGTGCCAGTAGTATAGAGGGGATCAGCAATCAGCCCCAGCATTTT	CASSIEGISNQPQHF
TRBV5-4	TRBD1	NA	TRBJ2-1	TGTGCCAGCAGCAGACAGGGGCCGAGCTCCTACAATGAGCAGTTCTTC	CASSRQGPSSYNEQFF
TRBV10-3	NA	few	TRBJ2-2	TGTGCCATCAGTGATATTGGGGGAGGAACCCCCCCGAACACCGGGGAGCTGTTTTTT	CAISDIGGGTPPNTGELFF
TRBV18	NA	NA	TRBJ2-2	TGTGCCAGCTCACGGGGATACGCCGGGGAGCTGTTTTTT	CASSRGYAGELFF
TRBV6-1	NA	NA	TRBJ2-7	TGTGCCAGCAGTGAAGCAGGAGGGGAGAGCTACGAGCAGTACTTC	CASSEAGGESYEQYF
TRBV19	NA	NA	TRBJ1-2	TGTGCCAGTAGTAGGGACACCTATGGCTACACCTTC	CASSRDTYGYTF
TRBV28	NA	NA	TRBJ2-7	TGTGCCAGCACCGAGCAGGATGGTTCCTACGAGCAGTACTTC	CASTEQDGSYEQYF
TRBV6-5	NA	few	TRBJ2-1	TGTGCCAGCAGTTACTCGACCAATGAGCAGTTCTTC	CASSYSTNEQFF
TRBV19	NA	once	TRBJ2-2	TGTGCCAGTAGTAAACTAGCTAGCACCGGGGAGCTGTTTTTT	CASSKLASTGELFF
TRBV12-3/TRBV12-4	NA	few	TRBJ2-7	TGTGCCAGCAGTCCCACAGGGCACGAGCAGTACTTC	CASSPTGHEQYF
TRBV6-2/TRBV6-3	TRBD1	NA	TRBJ2-7	TGTGCCAGCAGTGGACAGGTCCGGTACGAGCAGTACTTC	CASSGQVRYEQYF
TRBV6-2/TRBV6-3	NA	NA	TRBJ1-6	TGTGCCAGCAGTTTGGATTATACAGGGTATAATTCACCCCTCCACTTT	CASSLDYTGYNSPLHF
TRBV5-4	TRBD2	NA	TRBJ2-7	TGTGCCAGCAGCTTGACTAGCGGGGGGCCGTCCGAGCAGTACTTC	CASSLTSGGPSEQYF
TRBV18	NA	NA	TRBJ2-5	TGTGCCAGCTCGGGGAAGACCGTGGAGACCCAGTACTTC	CASSGKTVETQYF
TRBV14	NA	NA	TRBJ1-1	TGTGCCAGCAGCGGGTCAGGGACTGAAGCTTTCTTT	CASSGSGTEAFF
TRBV6-4	TRBD1	NA	TRBJ2-7	TGTGCCAGCAGTGACTCGAAGGGGATCCGGGACAGGTCCTACGAGCAGTACTTC	CASSDSKGIRDRSYEQYF
TRBV29-1	TRBD2	NA	TRBJ2-1	TGCAGCGTTGGAACGTCGCGGCTAGCGGGATACAATGAGCAGTTCTTC	CSVGTSRLAGYNEQFF
TRBV29-1	TRBD1	NA	TRBJ2-1	TGCAGCGTTGAAGGAACAGGGGGCGTCTACAATGAGCAGTTCTTC	CSVEGTGGVYNEQFF
TRBV19	NA	NA	TRBJ2-7	TGTGCCAGTAGCCCTAGGGGGGAGGCATCCTACGAGCAGTACTTC	CASSPRGEASYEQYF
TRBV28	TRBD1	NA	TRBJ1-4	TGTGCCAGCACCCCACGTGGGGGACAGAGTAATGAAAAACTGTTTTTT	CASTPRGGQSNEKLFF
TRBV6-5	TRBD1	NA	TRBJ2-7	TGTGCCAGCAGTCAGACAGGGCCCTACGAGCAGTACTTC	CASSQTGPYEQYF